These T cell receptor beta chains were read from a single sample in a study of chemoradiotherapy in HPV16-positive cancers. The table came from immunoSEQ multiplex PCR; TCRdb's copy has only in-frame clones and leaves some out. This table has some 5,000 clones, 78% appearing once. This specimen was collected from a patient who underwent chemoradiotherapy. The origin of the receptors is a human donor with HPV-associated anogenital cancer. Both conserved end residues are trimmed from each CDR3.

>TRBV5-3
ARSPLFLSNQPQH
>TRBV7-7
ASSPRQSRSYNEQF
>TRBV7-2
ASSLTGTTRGGYT
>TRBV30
AWKGLSSYNEQF
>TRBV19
ASSFTVKRDEKLF
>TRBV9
ASSVGTGTTEAF
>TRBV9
ASSVVQGHGYT
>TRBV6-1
ASNRQGETGELF
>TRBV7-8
ASSPRQGIATNEKLF
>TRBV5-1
ASRRQGSSYEQY
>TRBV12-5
ASGRGVQGALGTDTQY
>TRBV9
ASSVEQRGGTDTQY
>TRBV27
ASSPRAKNIQY
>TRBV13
ASSQGTGGFGYT
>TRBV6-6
ASSYPGTPRGGEQF
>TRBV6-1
ASRAPGSTDTQY
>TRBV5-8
ASSLGHGERTDTQY
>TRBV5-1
ASKEWYTYNEQF
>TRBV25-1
ASSEYGTQY
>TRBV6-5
ASSYFGAGEQY
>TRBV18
ASSQGAVKKLF
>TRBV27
ASMGQGRIGELF
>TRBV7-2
ASSLVSTGAGANVLT
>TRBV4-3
ASSQGGDGSPLH
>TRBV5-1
ASSKQDRNTEAF
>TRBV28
ASSLGTGPSTGSYT
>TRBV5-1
ASSLGGEPGTQY
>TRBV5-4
ASSLLAGLTDTQY
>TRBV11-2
ASSLAGADQPQH
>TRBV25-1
ASSEYPQGWDQPQH
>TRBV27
ASSSLGSGAATQY
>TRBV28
ASSLGRRGTSTDTQY
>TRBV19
ASSIDRDPRTEAF
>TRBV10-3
AISEGTGANSGNTIY
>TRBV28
ASSTPGQGWYEQY
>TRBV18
ASSPPQGGPYEQY
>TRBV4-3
ASSQQTGSYEQY
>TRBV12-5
ASGFPGGEQF
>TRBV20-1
SARTGFGYT
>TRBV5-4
ASSTGLASSTDTQY
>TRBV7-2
ASGTGRYNEQF
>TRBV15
ATSRDSDTQY
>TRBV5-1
ASTQGEETQY
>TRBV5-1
ASSLASGRVTEAF
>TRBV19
ASSNTDTQY
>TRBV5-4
ANLPKPGQGENSNQPQH
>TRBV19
ASSIGDREAF
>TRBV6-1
ASSEAVGLATSPLH
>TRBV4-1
ASSQDGTTTYNEQF
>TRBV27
ASSLSVGYPNTGELF
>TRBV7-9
ASSPPRGDEKLF
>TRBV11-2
ASSLPQGANSPLH
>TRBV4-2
ASSQEGRLYEQY
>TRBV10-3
AITGINTGELF